One sample yielded the 10 T cell receptor beta chains listed below, sequenced in a study of cytomegalovirus exposure and HLA in healthy donors. Primers for the PCR totalled 60 Vbeta and 13 Jbeta. Sequenced by immunoSEQ multiplex PCR; TCRdb stores in-frame clones only, minus some. The data show 150,000 to 200,000 clones, roughly 80% seen once. Input material: PBMCs. These receptors came from a man aged 18 to 30 in good health and CMV-seropositive.

The gene calls are TRBV5-1 and TRBJ2-7, with D maybe TRBD1 (5 bases). The CDR3 is 12 residues long. The V end lost 4 bases, the J end lost 3 bases, and 8 bases lay between the germline ends. Germline CDR1 SGHRS, CDR2 YFSETQ. The CDR3 here is CASSRGLYEQYF. The CDR3 DNA reads as TGCGCCAGCAGCAGGGGCCTCTACGAGCAGTACTTC.

There are a few counts of this clone. The rearrangement links TRBV7-8 to TRBJ2-3, with D possibly being TRBD2 (5 bases). Trimming took 6 bases from V and 4 from J, leaving 17 bases between them. The CDR3 totals 15 residues. Looked up from germline, CDR1 is SGHVS and CDR2 is FQNEAQ. The CDR3 DNA follows: TGTGCCAGCAGTTGGACTTTTGGAGGAGCAGATACGCAGTATTTT. Translation gives CASSWTFGGADTQYF. The variable domain in full, with the rest retrieved from reference TRBV7-8 and TRBJ2-3, is GAGVSQSPRYKVAKRGQDVALRCDPISGHVSLFWYQQALGQGPEFLTYFQNEAQLDKSGLPSDRFFAERPEGSVSTLKIQRTQQEDSAVYLCASSWTFGGADTQYFGPGTRLTVL.

This chain uses TRBV19 with TRBJ2-3; TRBD2 matches at 7 bases. CDR3 length: 17 amino acids. Germline V lookup: CDR1 LNHDA, CDR2 SQIVND (reference sequence). The J segment lost 0 bases and the V segment lost 7 bases, leaving 13 bases of the junction unmatched. The CDR3 nucleotides read TGTGCCAGTATGAGCGGTGGCGGGAGCGCTAGCACAGATACGCAGTATTTT. Its translation is CASMSGGGSASTDTQYF.

The CDR3 protein is CASSSDRVPYYYEQYF. The CDR3 DNA reads as TGTGCCAGCAGTTCAGACAGGGTCCCCTACTACTACGAGCAGTACTTC. The rearrangement uses TRBV6-5 and TRBJ2-7; TRBD1 agrees at 7 bases. Germline V gene lookup returns CDR1 MNHEY and CDR2 SVGAGI. With 4 bases clipped from V and 3 bases from J, the junction kept 12 bases outside the gene matches. The CDR3 spans 16 residues.

This clone was detected only once. The rearrangement links TRBV9 to TRBJ2-7, with TRBD2 identical over 7 bases. The CDR3 has 14 amino acids. V lost 5 bases to trimming and J lost 3 bases; unmatched junction nucleotides: 8. Germline CDR1 reads SGDLS; CDR2 reads YYNGEE. Here the CDR3 DNA reads TGTGCCAGCAGGGCCCCGGGACTATACTACGAGCAGTACTTC. Its translation: CASRAPGLYYEQYF.

This clone was found a few times. This chain connects TRBV7-2 to TRBJ2-1; 8 bases map to TRBD2. Germline V CDR1 and CDR2: SGHTA, FQGNSA. V was pared by 3 bases and J by 13 bases, with 5 bases of the junction left unmatched. The CDR3 has 12 amino acids. The CDR3 DNA is TGTGCCAGCAGCTTGCGCGGGGGGACCCAGTTCTTC. It translates to CASSLRGGTQFF.

Comment on this clone: Other DNA sequences in this sample translate to the same CDR3. The genes are TRBV7-9 and TRBJ2-5; 7 positions agree with TRBD2. The CDR3 totals 15 residues. Germline CDR1 and CDR2: SEHNR and FQNEAQ (reference sequence). Germline trimming cut 4 bases from V and 2 bases from J; bases unmatched to any gene: 7. DNA of the CDR3: TGTGCCAGCAGCTCCTCGGCGGGACTACAAGAGACCCAGTACTTC. Protein product: CASSSSAGLQETQYF.

The rearrangement uses TRBV6-1 and TRBJ1-1; no definite D call. This CDR3 has 14 residues. Looked up from germline, CDR1 is MNHNS and CDR2 is SASEGT. The V end was cut by 6 bases, the J end by 1 base, with 12 bases between. CDR3 in DNA: TGTGCCAGCAGGGAACAGTACCGGAACACTGAAGCTTTCTTT. Amino acids: CASREQYRNTEAFF.

The chain joins TRBV7-9 to TRBJ2-1; 8 bases are shared with TRBD2. In germline, CDR1 is SEHNR, CDR2 FQNEAQ (reference sequence). The J segment lost 5 bases and the V segment lost 3 bases, leaving 12 bases of the junction unmatched. The CDR3 is 17 amino acids. CDR3 bases: TGTGCCAGCAGCTTTCAGGTTTCGCGGGAGGCGCACAATGAGCAGTTCTTC. Protein product: CASSFQVSREAHNEQFF.

This clone was detected only a few times. The V call is TRBV7-6, the J call TRBJ2-1; 7 nucleotides agree with TRBD2. This CDR3 has 15 residues. Germline V gene sequence: CDR1 SGHVS, CDR2 FNYEAQ. V shed 0 bases and J 2 bases; nucleotides not matched to a gene: 1. CDR3 protein: CASSLAGTTYNEQFF. As DNA, the CDR3 is TGTGCCAGCAGCTTAGCCGGGACTACCTACAATGAGCAGTTCTTC.